One sample yielded the 20 T cell receptor beta chains listed below, sequenced in a study of blood T cell repertoires in COVID-19. The data were produced by immunoSEQ multiplex PCR, yet TCRdb's version contains in-frame clones alone and is incomplete. The table shows roughly 410,000 clones, with 70% to 90% occurring only once. Sequencing used peripheral blood. These receptors all stem from a woman aged 60 to 75 with COVID-19, enrolled during active disease.

The chain employs TRBV6-5 and TRBJ2-3; no definite D call. Germline V gene data show CDR1 as MNHEY and CDR2 as SVGAGI. This CDR3 is built from 15 residues. V was cut by 6 bases and J by 0 bases, with 13 bases left in between. CDR3 region: CASRESPSSTDTQYF. CDR3 DNA sequence: TGTGCCAGCAGGGAGTCCCCTTCTAGCACAGATACGCAGTATTTT.

V is TRBV7-3 and J is TRBJ2-2; tentatively, D is TRBD1 (5 bases). Trimming removed 5 bases from V and 1 base from J, with 20 bases in between. The CDR3 extends over 18 amino acids. Germline loops: CDR1 SGHTA, CDR2 FQGTGA. The CDR3 coding sequence is TGTGCCAGCAGCCCAGGTTTGGGGCAGGGAAGGAACACCGGGGAGCTGTTTTTT. Translating gives CASSPGLGQGRNTGELFF.

The chain joins TRBV7-9 to TRBJ1-2; no firm D call. Germline CDR1 and CDR2: SEHNR and FQNEAQ (reference sequence). The CDR3 loop spans 15 amino acids. V was shortened by 1 base and J by 0 bases, with 9 bases between the two germline ends. CDR3 coding DNA: TGTGCCAGCAGCTTAGGTAATCCAGCTAACTATGGCTACACCTTC. The encoded protein is CASSLGNPANYGYTF.

This chain joins TRBV4-2 and TRBJ2-2, with 9 positions matching TRBD1. V dropped 1 base and J dropped 9; count of bases not matched to a gene: 9. Germline V gives CDR1 LGHNA, CDR2 YNFKEQ. The CDR3 has 16 amino acids. The DNA of the CDR3 is TGTGCCAGCAGCCAAGCTTCGGGACAGGGCATCAGGGAGCTGTTTTTT. It specifies CASSQASGQGIRELFF.

The genes are TRBV4-1 and TRBJ2-7; 7 positions agree with TRBD2. V dropped 5 bases and J dropped 2; count of bases not matched to a gene: 6. Germline CDR1 reads MGHRA; CDR2 reads YSYEKL. The CDR3 sequence is 14 residues long. Here the CDR3 DNA reads TGCGCCAGCAGCTTTCGCGGGAGTGCCTACGAGCAGTACTTC. It is translated as CASSFRGSAYEQYF.

CDR3 coding DNA: TGTGCCAGTAGTATTGCGGCAGGGGGCTTTCAGCCCCAGCATTTT. Its protein product is CASSIAAGGFQPQHF. The rearrangement uses TRBV19 and TRBJ1-5; TRBD1 matches 8 bases. V lost 3 bases to trimming and J lost 6 bases; unmatched junction nucleotides: 7. Looked up from germline, CDR1 is LNHDA and CDR2 is SQIVND (reference sequence). This CDR3 spans 15 amino acids.

The chain carries TRBV11-2 and TRBJ2-2, with TRBD1 identical over 7 bases. The J segment lost 3 bases and the V segment lost 9 bases, leaving 7 bases of the junction unmatched. CDR3 length: 14 residues. CDR1 is SGHAT and CDR2 is FQNNGV in the germline V gene. CDR3 region: CASQQGIYTGELFF. The CDR3 nucleotides are TGTGCCAGTCAACAGGGGATATACACCGGGGAGCTGTTTTTT.

The chain links TRBV5-1 to TRBJ2-7; D possibly corresponds to TRBD2 (6 bases). The CDR3 runs to 15 residues. Germline CDR1 is SGHRS and CDR2 is YFSETQ. The V gene lost 1 base and the J gene lost 2 bases, with 13 bases spanning the gap. The CDR3 region has the DNA TGCGCCAGCAGCTTGCCTCGGGAGACCCCCTACGAGCAGTACTTC. Amino acid sequence: CASSLPRETPYEQYF.

The gene calls are TRBV14 and TRBJ2-2; D may be TRBD1 (5 bases). Trimming pared 3 bases from V and 1 base from J, leaving 9 bases between. The CDR3 extends over 15 amino acids. Germline assignment: CDR1 SGHDN and CDR2 FVKESK. The CDR3 spells CASSQTARNTGELFF. CDR3 nucleotide sequence: TGTGCCAGCAGCCAGACAGCGAGGAACACCGGGGAGCTGTTTTTT. The full variable domain, in which reference TRBV14 and TRBJ2-2 provide the parts outside the CDR3, is EAGVTQFPSHSVIEKGQTVTLRCDPISGHDNLYWYRRVMGKEIKFLLHFVKESKQDESGMPNNRFLAERTGGTYSTLKVQPAELEDSGVYFCASSQTARNTGELFFGEGSRLTVL.

The V and J genes are TRBV3-1 (or the pseudogene TRBV3-2) and TRBJ2-1, with 7 bases aligning to TRBD2. The CDR3 covers 13 residues. V lost 4 bases, J lost 7 bases, and 4 bases stayed unmatched. Germline V gives CDR1 LGHDT, CDR2 YNNKEL (reference sequence). CDR3 DNA sequence: TGTGCCAGCAGCCCCCGGGGAGGGAATGAGCAGTTCTTC. Translated, it gives CASSPRGGNEQFF.

J is TRBJ2-1 and V is TRBV4-1, with TRBD2 matching 10 bases. Looked up from germline, CDR1 is MGHRA and CDR2 is YSYEKL. Trimming took 0 bases from V and 7 from J; bases not matched to a gene: 9. CDR3 length: 17 residues. The CDR3 sequence: CASSQEVLAGVRNEQFF. In DNA form, the CDR3 reads TGCGCCAGCAGCCAAGAAGTGCTAGCGGGGGTCAGGAATGAGCAGTTCTTC.

The CDR3 reads CASSLLAGGYGDNEQFF. CDR3 coding DNA: TGTGCCAGCAGTTTGTTAGCGGGGGGCTACGGAGACAATGAGCAGTTCTTC. The chain couples TRBV27 to TRBJ2-1, with TRBD2 matching 10 bases. The CDR3 sequence is 17 residues long. CDR1 and CDR2 (germline): MNHEY, SMNVEV (reference sequence). V shed 3 bases and J 5 bases; nucleotides not matched to a gene: 10.

This chain links TRBV5-8 with TRBJ1-2; a possible D gene is TRBD1 (6 bases). Germline V gives CDR1 SGHTS, CDR2 YDEGEE. CDR3 length equals 14 residues. Trimming took 4 bases from V and 3 from J, leaving 13 bases between them. The CDR3 protein is CASSDQGIDYGYTF. DNA for the CDR3: TGTGCCAGCAGCGACCAGGGGATCGACTATGGCTACACCTTC.

This clone was counted only a few times. V gene TRBV4-1 combines with J gene TRBJ1-2, with a weak D call TRBD1 (6 bases). V dropped 1 base and J dropped 9 bases, with 9 bases sitting between them. CDR3 size: 12 residues. CDR1 is MGHRA, CDR2 YSYEKL, per germline. In DNA, the CDR3 is TGCGCCAGCAGCCAAGTCACAGGGAGCTACACCTTC. Its protein is CASSQVTGSYTF.

The chain uses TRBV29-1 and TRBJ2-2; D unresolved. Germline values: CDR1 SQVTM, CDR2 ANQGSEA. The CDR3 totals 11 residues. V was cut by 5 bases and J by 2 bases, with 3 bases left in between. CDR3 residues: CSVLNTGELFF. CDR3 DNA: TGCAGCGTTTTAAACACCGGGGAGCTGTTTTTT.

The chain employs TRBV30 and TRBJ2-7; TRBD2 aligns across 11 bases. The germline CDR1 and CDR2 sequences are GTSNPN and SVGIG (reference sequence). The CDR3 is 14 residues long. J was trimmed by 0 bases and V by 7 bases; bases with no gene match: 5. In DNA, the CDR3 is TGTGCCTTAGCGGGGGGGTTCAGCTCCTACGAGCAGTACTTC. Protein: CALAGGFSSYEQYF.

This clone was counted between two and nine times. The chain has TRBV18 and TRBJ1-5; D remains ambiguous. The CDR3 contains 14 residues. Germline values: CDR1 KGHSH, CDR2 LQKENI. V was cut by 5 bases and J by 7 bases, with 15 bases left in between. Written as DNA, the CDR3 is TGTGCCAGCTCAGAGGGCCCGGGGTACCAGCCCCAGCATTTT. It translates to CASSEGPGYQPQHF.

This clone turned up a few times. The rearrangement joins TRBV20-1 to TRBJ1-1; no firm D call. V was trimmed by 6 bases and J by 0 bases, leaving 5 bases between them. CDR1 is DFQATT, CDR2 SNEGSKA, per germline (reference sequence). The CDR3 length is 11 residues. The CDR3 protein is CSARMNTEAFF. CDR3 DNA sequence: TGCAGTGCGCGGATGAACACTGAAGCTTTCTTT.

The chain recombines TRBV7-2 with TRBJ1-4; no firm D call. CDR1 is SGHTA, CDR2 FQGNSA, per germline. The CDR3 extends over 16 amino acids. V lost 1 base and J lost 2, with 11 bases in between. This CDR3 reads CASSLGQMKTNEKLFF. The CDR3 coding sequence is TGTGCCAGCAGCTTAGGTCAGATGAAGACTAATGAAAAACTGTTTTTT.

The chain links TRBV4-2 to TRBJ2-1; 10 bases are a match to TRBD1. Germline V lookup: CDR1 LGHNA, CDR2 YNFKEQ. V was clipped by 5 bases and J by 9 bases; unmatched bases: 7. The CDR3 spans 14 residues. The CDR3 spells CASSTPGQGPEQFF. The DNA for the CDR3 is TGTGCCAGCAGCACGCCGGGACAGGGGCCTGAGCAGTTCTTC.